This entry concerns a single T cell receptor beta chain. Mismatch with germline at one junction end may stem from a read error. This record belongs to a study of Ad26.COV2.S vaccination and SARS-CoV-2 variants. The treatment here: about 20 received Ad26.COV2.S at low or high dose, single or two shots; roughly 5 received placebo; per-sample allocation not given. At day 63 after the first vaccine or placebo injection, samples were drawn. Libraries were prepared by immunoSEQ multiplex PCR; TCRdb keeps only in-frame clonotypes and omits some of them. The sample consists of some 330,000 clones, 90% of them appearing once. The CDR3 runs to 13 residues. Per germline, CDR1 ENHRY and CDR2 SYGVKD.

The rearrangement uses TRBV10-3 and TRBJ2-7; D perhaps matches TRBD1 (6 bases). The TCR originated in a person aged 18-60 years who received the Ad26.COV2.S COVID-19 vaccine or a placebo. The material was peripheral blood, obtained in a trial of Ad26.COV2.S vaccine versus placebo. This chain's CDR3 is CAISADSKYEQYF. The CDR3 DNA reads as TGTGCCATTAGTGCGGACAGTAAGTACGAGCAGTACTTC.